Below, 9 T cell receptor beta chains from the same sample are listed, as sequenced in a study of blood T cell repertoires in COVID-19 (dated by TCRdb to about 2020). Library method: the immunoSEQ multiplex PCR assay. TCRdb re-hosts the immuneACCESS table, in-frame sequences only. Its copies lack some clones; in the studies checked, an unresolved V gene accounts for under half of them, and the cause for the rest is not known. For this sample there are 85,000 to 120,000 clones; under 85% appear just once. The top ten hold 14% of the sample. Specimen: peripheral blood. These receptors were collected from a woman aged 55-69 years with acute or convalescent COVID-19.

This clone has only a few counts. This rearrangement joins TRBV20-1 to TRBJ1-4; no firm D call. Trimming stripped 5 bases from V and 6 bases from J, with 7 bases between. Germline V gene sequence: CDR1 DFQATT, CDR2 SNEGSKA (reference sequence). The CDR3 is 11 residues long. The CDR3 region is CSAERDEKLFF. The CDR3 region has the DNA TGCAGTGCTGAGAGGGATGAAAAACTGTTTTTT.

The CDR3 is CASSQEVGNSNQPQHF. CDR3 nucleotide sequence: TGTGCCAGCAGCCAAGAGGTCGGGAATAGCAATCAGCCCCAGCATTTT. The genes are TRBV4-2 and TRBJ1-5, with D unclear. This CDR3 is built from 16 residues. V was clipped by 0 bases and J by 0 bases, with 9 bases between them. In germline, CDR1 is LGHNA, CDR2 YNFKEQ.

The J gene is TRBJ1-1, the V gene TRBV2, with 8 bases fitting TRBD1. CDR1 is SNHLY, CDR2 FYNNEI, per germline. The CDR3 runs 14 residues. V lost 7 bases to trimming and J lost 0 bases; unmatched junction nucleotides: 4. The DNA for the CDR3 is TGTGCCAGCATGAGGACAGGGATGAACACTGAAGCTTTCTTT. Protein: CASMRTGMNTEAFF.

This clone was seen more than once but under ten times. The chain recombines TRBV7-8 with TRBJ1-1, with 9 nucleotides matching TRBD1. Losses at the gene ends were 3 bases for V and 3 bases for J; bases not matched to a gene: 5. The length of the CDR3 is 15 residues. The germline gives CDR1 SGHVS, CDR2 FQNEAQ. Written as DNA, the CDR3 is TGTGCCAGCAGCTTCCAGGGACAGGGCTACACTGAAGCTTTCTTT. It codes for CASSFQGQGYTEAFF.

The CDR3 region is CATSRDRGEGQPQHF. The CDR3 bases are TGTGCCACCAGCAGAGATCGGGGGGAAGGTCAGCCCCAGCATTTT. The chain has TRBV15 and TRBJ1-5; D may be TRBD1 (5 bases). There are 15 residues in the CDR3. Germline loops: CDR1 LNHNV, CDR2 YYDKDF (reference sequence). V gave up 0 bases and J gave up 6 bases, with 12 bases separating them.

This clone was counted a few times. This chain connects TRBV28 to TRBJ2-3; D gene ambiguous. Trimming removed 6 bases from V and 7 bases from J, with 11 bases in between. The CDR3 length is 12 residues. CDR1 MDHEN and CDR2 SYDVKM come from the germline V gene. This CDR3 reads CASSHDWHTQYF. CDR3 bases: TGTGCCAGCAGCCACGACTGGCATACGCAGTATTTT.

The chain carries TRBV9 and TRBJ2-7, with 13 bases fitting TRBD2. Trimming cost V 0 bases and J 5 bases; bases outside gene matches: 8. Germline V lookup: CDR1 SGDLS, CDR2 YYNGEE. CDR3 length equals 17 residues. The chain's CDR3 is CASSVEGTSGAWDEQYF. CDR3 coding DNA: TGTGCCAGCAGCGTAGAGGGGACTAGCGGGGCGTGGGACGAGCAGTACTTC. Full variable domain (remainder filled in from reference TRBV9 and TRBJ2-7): DSGVTQTPKHLITATGQRVTLRCSPRSGDLSVYWYQQSLDQGLQFLIQYYNGEERAKGNILERFSAQQFPDLHSELNLSSLELGDSALYFCASSVEGTSGAWDEQYFGPGTRLTVT.

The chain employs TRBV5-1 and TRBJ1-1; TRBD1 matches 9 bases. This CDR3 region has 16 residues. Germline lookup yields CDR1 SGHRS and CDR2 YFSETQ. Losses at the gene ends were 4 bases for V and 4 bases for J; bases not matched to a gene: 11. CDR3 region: CASSPLGTGFSTEAFF. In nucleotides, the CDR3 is TGCGCCAGCAGCCCCCTCGGGACAGGGTTTAGCACTGAAGCTTTCTTT.

In DNA form, the CDR3 reads TGTGCCAGCAGCGTAGCCATGTTCACAGATACGCAGTATTTT. This sequence encodes CASSVAMFTDTQYF. The chain is built from TRBV9 and TRBJ2-3; D not certain. The CDR3 totals 14 residues. Germline assignment: CDR1 SGDLS and CDR2 YYNGEE. V lost 0 bases and J lost 2, with 7 bases in between.